This T cell receptor (beta chain) emerged from a study of blood T cells in healthy people across ages. The germline V gene encodes CDR1 LGHNA and CDR2 YSLEER. Trimming removed 4 bases from V and 5 bases from J, with 12 bases in between. The CDR3 extends over 14 amino acids. Using a J-beta primer mix together with a sample-barcoded 5' primer, a second PCR was run for roughly 6 to 11 cycles. TCRdb called the 5' RACE reads again in MiXCR, with one record for every CDR3 protein. Among about a million distinct CDR3 sequences listed, 51% were seen once. The V gene is TRBV4-3, the J gene TRBJ2-1; either TRBD1 or TRBD2 may fit D (5 bases each). Sequenced: blood. The TCR was taken from a woman aged 55-70 years in good health. As DNA, the CDR3 is TGCGCCAGCAGCCCCCTAGGGACCAACAATGAGCAGTTCTTC. Its translation: CASSPLGTNNEQFF.